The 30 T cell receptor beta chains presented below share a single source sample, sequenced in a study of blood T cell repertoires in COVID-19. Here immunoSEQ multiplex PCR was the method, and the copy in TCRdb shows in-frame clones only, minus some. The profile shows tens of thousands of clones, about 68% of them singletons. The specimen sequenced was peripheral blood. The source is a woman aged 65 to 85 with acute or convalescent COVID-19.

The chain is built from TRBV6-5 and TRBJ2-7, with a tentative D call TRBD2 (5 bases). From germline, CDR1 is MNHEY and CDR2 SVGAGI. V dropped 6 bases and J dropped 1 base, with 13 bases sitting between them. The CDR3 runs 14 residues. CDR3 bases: TGTGCCAGCAGGAACCCCGGAGGTTCCTACGAGCAGTACTTC. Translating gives CASRNPGGSYEQYF.

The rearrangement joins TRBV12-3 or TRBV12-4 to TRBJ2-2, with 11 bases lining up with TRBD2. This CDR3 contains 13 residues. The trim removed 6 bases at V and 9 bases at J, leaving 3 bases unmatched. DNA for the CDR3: TGTGCCAGCAGACTAGCGGGAGTTAGGGAGCTGTTTTTT. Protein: CASRLAGVRELFF.

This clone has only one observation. The CDR3 region is CASRNIGLAEPGDTQYF. CDR3 in DNA: TGTGCCAGCCGGAACATCGGACTAGCGGAACCGGGGGATACGCAGTATTTT. The V and J genes are TRBV27 and TRBJ2-3, with 10 bases matching TRBD2. Per the germline V gene, CDR1 is MNHEY and CDR2 is SMNVEV (reference sequence). The V gene end was trimmed by 8 bases and the J gene end by 6 bases; junction bases not matched to a gene: 17. There are 17 residues in the CDR3.

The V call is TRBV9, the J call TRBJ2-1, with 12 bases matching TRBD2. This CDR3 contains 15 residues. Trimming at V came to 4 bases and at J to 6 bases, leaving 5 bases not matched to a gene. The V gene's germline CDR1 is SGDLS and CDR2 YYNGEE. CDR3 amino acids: CASSKTSGGPNEQFF. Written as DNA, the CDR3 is TGTGCCAGCAGCAAGACTAGCGGGGGACCCAATGAGCAGTTCTTC.

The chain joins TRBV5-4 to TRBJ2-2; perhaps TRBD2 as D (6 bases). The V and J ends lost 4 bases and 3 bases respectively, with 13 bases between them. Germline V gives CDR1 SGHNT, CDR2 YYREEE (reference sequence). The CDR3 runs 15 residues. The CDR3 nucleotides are TGTGCCAGCAGCCGGGGCGGGAAGGACACCGGGGAGCTGTTTTTT. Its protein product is CASSRGGKDTGELFF.

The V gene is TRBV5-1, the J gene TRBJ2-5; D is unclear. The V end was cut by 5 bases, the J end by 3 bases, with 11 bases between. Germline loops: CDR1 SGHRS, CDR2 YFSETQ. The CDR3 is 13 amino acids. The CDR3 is CASRVRQKETQYF. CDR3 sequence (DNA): TGCGCCAGCAGAGTCAGGCAGAAAGAGACCCAGTACTTC.

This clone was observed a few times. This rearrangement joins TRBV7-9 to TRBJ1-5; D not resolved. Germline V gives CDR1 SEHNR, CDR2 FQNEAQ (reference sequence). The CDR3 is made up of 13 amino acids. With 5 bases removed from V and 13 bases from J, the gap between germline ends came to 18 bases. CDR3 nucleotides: TGTGCCAGCAGCAGCGAGGGCCCCAGCGGTCAGCATTTT. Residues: CASSSEGPSGQHF.

In nucleotides, the CDR3 is TGCGCCAGCACTCCCTCTGGGGCCAACGTCCTGACTTTC. The encoded protein is CASTPSGANVLTF. The chain combines TRBV10-2 with TRBJ2-6, with no clear D. This CDR3 has 13 residues. Germline-derived CDR1 and CDR2 are WSHSY and SAAADI. The germline V and J ends were trimmed by 7 bases and 0 bases, with 4 bases remaining between them.

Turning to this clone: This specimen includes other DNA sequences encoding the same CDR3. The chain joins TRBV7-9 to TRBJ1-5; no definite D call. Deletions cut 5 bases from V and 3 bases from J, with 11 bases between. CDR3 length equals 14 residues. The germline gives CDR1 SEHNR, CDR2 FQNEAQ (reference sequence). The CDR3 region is CASSLGANNQPQHF. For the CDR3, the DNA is TGTGCCAGCAGCCTTGGTGCGAACAATCAGCCCCAGCATTTT.

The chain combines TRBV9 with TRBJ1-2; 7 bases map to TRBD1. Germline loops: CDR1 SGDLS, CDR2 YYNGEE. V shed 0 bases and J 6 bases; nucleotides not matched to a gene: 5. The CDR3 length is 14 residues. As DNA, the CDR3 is TGTGCCAGCAGCGTAGGAGAGGGGGCGCATGGCTACACCTTC. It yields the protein CASSVGEGAHGYTF.

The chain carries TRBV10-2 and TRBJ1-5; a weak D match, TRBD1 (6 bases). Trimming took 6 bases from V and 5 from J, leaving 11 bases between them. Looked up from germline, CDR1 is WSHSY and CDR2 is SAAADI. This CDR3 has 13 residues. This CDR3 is CASREEGDQPQHF. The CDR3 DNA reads TGCGCCAGCAGGGAGGAGGGGGATCAGCCCCAGCATTTT.

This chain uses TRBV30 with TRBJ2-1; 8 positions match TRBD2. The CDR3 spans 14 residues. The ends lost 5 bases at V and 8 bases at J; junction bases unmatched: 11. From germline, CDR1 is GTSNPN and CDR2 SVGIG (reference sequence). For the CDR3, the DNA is TGTGCCTGGCGGCTAGCGGGTTTTTGGGATGAGCAGTTCTTC. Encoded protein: CAWRLAGFWDEQFF.

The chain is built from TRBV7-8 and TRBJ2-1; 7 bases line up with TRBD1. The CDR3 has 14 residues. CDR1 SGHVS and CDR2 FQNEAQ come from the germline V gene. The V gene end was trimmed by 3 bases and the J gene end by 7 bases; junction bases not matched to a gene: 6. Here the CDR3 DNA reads TGTGCCAGCAGCTTCGGAAGGGGGCCTAATGAGCAGTTCTTC. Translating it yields CASSFGRGPNEQFF.

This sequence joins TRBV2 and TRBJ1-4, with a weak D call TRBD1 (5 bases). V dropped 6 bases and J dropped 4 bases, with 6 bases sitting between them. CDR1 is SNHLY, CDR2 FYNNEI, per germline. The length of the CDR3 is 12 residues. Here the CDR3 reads CASRRGNEKLFF. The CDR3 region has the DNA TGTGCCAGCAGAAGGGGTAATGAAAAACTGTTTTTT.

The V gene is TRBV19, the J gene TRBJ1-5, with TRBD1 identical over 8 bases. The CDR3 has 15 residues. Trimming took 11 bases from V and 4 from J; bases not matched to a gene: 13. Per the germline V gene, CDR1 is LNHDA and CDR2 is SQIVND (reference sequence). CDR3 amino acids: CAVREQGARNQPQHF. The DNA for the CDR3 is TGTGCCGTTCGAGAGCAGGGGGCGCGAAATCAGCCCCAGCATTTT.

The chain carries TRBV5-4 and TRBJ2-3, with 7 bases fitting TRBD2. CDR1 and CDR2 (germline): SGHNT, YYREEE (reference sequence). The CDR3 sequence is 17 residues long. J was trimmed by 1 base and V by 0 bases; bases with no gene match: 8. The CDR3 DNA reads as TGTGCCAGCAGCTTGGGAGGCGGGAGAGTCGGCACAGATACGCAGTATTTT. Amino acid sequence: CASSLGGGRVGTDTQYF.

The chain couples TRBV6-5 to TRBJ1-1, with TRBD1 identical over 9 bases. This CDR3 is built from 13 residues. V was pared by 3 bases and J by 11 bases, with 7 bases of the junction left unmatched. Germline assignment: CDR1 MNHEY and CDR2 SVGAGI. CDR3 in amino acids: CASSYRPGTGAFF. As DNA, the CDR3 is TGTGCCAGCAGTTATCGGCCAGGGACAGGGGCTTTCTTT.

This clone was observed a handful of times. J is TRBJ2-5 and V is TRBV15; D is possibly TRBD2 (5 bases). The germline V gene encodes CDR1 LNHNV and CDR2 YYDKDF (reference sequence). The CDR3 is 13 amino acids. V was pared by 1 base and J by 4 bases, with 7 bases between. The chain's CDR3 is CATSRGSGETQYF. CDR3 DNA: TGTGCCACCAGCAGAGGCAGCGGAGAGACCCAGTACTTC.

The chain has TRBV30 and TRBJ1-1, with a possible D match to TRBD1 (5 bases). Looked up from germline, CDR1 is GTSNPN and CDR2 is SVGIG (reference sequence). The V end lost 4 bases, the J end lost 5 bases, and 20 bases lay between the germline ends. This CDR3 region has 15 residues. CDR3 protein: CAWTEGFRGGTEAFF. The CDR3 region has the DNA TGTGCCTGGACCGAGGGGTTTAGGGGAGGAACTGAAGCTTTCTTT.

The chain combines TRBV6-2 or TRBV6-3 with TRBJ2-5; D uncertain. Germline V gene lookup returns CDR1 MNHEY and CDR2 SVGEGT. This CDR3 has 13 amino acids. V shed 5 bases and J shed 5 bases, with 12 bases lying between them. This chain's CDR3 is CASSQIRRETQYF. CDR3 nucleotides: TGTGCCAGCAGTCAAATCCGGCGGGAGACCCAGTACTTC.

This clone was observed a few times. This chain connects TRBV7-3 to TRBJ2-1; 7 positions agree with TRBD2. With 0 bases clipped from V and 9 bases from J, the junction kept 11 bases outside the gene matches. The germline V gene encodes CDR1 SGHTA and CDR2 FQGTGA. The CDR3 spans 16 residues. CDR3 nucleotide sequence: TGTGCCAGCAGCTTAACAGGCGGGAGAGGCCCCACTGAGCAGTTCTTC. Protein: CASSLTGGRGPTEQFF.

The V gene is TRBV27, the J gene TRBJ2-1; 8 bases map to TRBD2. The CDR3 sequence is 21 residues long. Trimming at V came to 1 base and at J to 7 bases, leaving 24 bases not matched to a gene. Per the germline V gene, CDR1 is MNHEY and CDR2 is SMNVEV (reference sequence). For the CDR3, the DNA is TGTGCCAGCAGTTTATTACCCCGTCGGACTAGCACCCTTTCGAGGGGAAATGAGCAGTTCTTC. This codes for CASSLLPRRTSTLSRGNEQFF.

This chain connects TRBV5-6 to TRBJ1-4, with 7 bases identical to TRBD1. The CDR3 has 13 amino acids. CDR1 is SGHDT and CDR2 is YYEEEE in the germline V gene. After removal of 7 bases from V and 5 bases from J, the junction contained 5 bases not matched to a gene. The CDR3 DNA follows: TGTGCCAGCCAGGGACAGTTAAATGAAAAACTGTTTTTT. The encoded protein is CASQGQLNEKLFF.

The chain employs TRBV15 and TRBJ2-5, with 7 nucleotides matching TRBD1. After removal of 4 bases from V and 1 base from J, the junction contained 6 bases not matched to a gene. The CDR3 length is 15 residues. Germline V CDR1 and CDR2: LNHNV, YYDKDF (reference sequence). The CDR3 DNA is TGTGCCACCAGCAAGACAGGGCGGTTCCAAGAGACCCAGTACTTC. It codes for CATSKTGRFQETQYF.

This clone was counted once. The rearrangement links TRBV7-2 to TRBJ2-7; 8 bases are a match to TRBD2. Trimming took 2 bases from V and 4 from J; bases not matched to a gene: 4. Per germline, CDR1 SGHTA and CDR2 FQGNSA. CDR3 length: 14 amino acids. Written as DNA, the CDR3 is TGTGCCAGCAGCTTAAGCGGGAGCCGGTACGAGCAGTACTTC. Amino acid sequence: CASSLSGSRYEQYF.

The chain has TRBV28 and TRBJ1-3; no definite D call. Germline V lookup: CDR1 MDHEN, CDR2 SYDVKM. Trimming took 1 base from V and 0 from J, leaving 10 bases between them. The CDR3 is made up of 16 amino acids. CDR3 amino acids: CASSLSSSGSGNTIYF. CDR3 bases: TGTGCCAGCAGTTTATCCTCCTCCGGCTCTGGAAACACCATATATTTT. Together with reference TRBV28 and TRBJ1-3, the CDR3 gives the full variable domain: DVKVTQSSRYLVKRTGEKVFLECVQDMDHENMFWYRQDPGLGLRLIYFSYDVKMKEKGDIPEGYSVSREKKERFSLILESASTNQTSMYLCASSLSSSGSGNTIYFGEGSWLTVV.

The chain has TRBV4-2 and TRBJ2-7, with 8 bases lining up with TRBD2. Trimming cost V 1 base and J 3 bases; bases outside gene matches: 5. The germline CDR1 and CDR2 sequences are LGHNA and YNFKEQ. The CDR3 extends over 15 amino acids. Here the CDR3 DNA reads TGTGCCAGCAGCCAAGCGGGGACTAGAGTCTACGAGCAGTACTTC. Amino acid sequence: CASSQAGTRVYEQYF.

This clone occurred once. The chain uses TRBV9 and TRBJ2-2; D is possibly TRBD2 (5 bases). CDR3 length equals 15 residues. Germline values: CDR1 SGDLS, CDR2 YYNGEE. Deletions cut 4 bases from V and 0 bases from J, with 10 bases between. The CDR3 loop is CASSPGVPNTGELFF. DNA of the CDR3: TGTGCCAGCAGCCCCGGGGTCCCGAACACCGGGGAGCTGTTTTTT.

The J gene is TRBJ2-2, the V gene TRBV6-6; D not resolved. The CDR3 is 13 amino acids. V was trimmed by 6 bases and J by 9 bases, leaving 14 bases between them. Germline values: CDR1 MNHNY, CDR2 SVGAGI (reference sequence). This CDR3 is CASSRYLFRELFF. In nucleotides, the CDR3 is TGTGCCAGCAGCCGTTACTTGTTCCGGGAGCTGTTTTTT.

The CDR3 region has the DNA TGCAGCGCCGCCCCGGGAGTATCATCCTACGAGCAGTACTTC. This sequence encodes CSAAPGVSSYEQYF. The V call is TRBV29-1, the J call TRBJ2-7; D is perhaps TRBD2 (6 bases). This CDR3 spans 14 amino acids. Germline lookup yields CDR1 SQVTM and CDR2 ANQGSEA. V was trimmed by 7 bases and J by 1 base, leaving 17 bases between them.